The TCR beta chain under discussion was sequenced for a study of T cells in Graves' hyperthyroidism and ophthalmopathy (dated by TCRdb to about 2019). Notes on the research overall: Peripheral blood was collected at initial diagnosis, before any treatment. To identify TCR V-J signatures that set the groups apart, the researchers used a discovery cohort of about a hundred patients, made up of roughly 45 with Graves' ophthalmopathy and about 55 with stable Graves' hyperthyroidism. Prospective prediction of ophthalmopathy was tested in an independent validation cohort consisting of about 20 hyperthyroidism patients and around 17 patients who later progressed to ophthalmopathy. The 95 to 100 discovery patients were randomly split 7:3 into training and test sets. The study also compared thyroid tissue and blood T-cell repertoires from about 6 Graves' hyperthyroidism patients. After blood sampling, hyperthyroidism patients were treated with methimazole at a starting dose of 30 mg daily, and ophthalmopathy patients were treated with high-dose intravenous methylprednisolone. The paper describes TCR Vbeta CDR3 sequencing of 135 peripheral blood samples, made up of some 42 ophthalmopathy patients, 70 to 75 hyperthyroidism patients and some 17 progressor patients. Overall study results and their limits: In validation, the model predicted progression to ophthalmopathy with 55% to 71% sensitivity and approximately 78% specificity, a median of roughly seven months before onset. Most expanded thyroid clonotypes (frequency above 0.001) were also detected in blood, suggesting blood repertoires may reflect thyroid immune responses. A 13 V-J signature model separated ophthalmopathy from stable hyperthyroidism, with nearly 90% sensitivity and roughly 81% specificity in cross-validation and 80%/75% in testing. No statistical method was used to fix the sample size in advance, and group allocation was not hidden from the investigators.

Ophthalmopathy patients had moderately to severely active disease, with a Clinical Activity Score of 3 or more, a NOSPECS grade of 4 or more, and a disease duration of less than 3 months. Any patient with an uncontrolled infection, another autoimmune disease, pregnancy or lactation was excluded. Diagnoses were established on the basis of clinical symptoms, serum thyroxine and TRAb, thyroid ultrasound, and orbital computed tomography. PBMCs were isolated from more than 8 ml of fresh peripheral blood by Ficoll-Paque density gradient centrifugation. Trizol reagent was used to extract total RNA, and RNA quality was then checked on an Agilent 2100 Bioanalyzer. As for this clonotype: The antigen this receptor binds is unknown. Per-base quality was not reported, and no clone a single base away is much larger than it.

Amplification of TCR beta CDR3 regions was carried out from RNA transcripts. For the first round of RT-PCR on the TCR CDR3, the HTBI primer set was used together with the Qiagen OneStep RT-PCR kit. The libraries were constructed in a second round of multiplex PCR and then size-selected and purified. The libraries were sequenced on an Illumina HiSeq2000 using paired-end 100 bp reads. The authors' analysis ran thus. Raw data were processed with SOAPnuke, discarding reads with adapters, uncalled bases, mean Phred below 15, or no exact constant-primer or identifier match. COPE v1.2.5 was used to merge the high-quality paired reads, and each unique nucleotide sequence was defined as a clonotype. MiTCR v1.1 was used to align the clonotypes against IMGT TRBV, TRBD and TRBJ reference segments. Analysis was restricted to V-J combinations with a frequency above 0.0001, which covered roughly 99% of repertoires. A TCS score was defined as the ratio of F50 (clonal expansion) to E x V (chaos), with BLOSUM62-based TCRdist applied between CDR3 peptides within each V-J. Welch's t-statistics and random forest reduced several hundred V-J features to 10 to 15, which were used in a naive Bayes classifier (R e1071). The public reads were reprocessed in TCRdb via fastp at Q25 and MiXCR, keeping in-frame beta chains. Every entry covers one CDR3 protein and lists the most common genes and DNA from its rows. The V and J calls shown here were made by TCRdb, not taken from the authors' results. The sample table holds 530,000 or so distinct CDR3 sequences, of which around 22% were seen once. Around 11% of the sample is in the top ten clones.

Trimming costs V 7 bases and J 2 bases, and their ends lie 11 bases apart. The CDR3 numbers 14 residues from cysteine through phenylalanine. The kept DNA is CDR3 alone, 42 bases in frame from the first base. As encoded in the germline V gene, CDR1 is MNHNS while CDR2 is SASEGT. The sequence was collected from a woman in her thirties with Graves' ophthalmopathy. The chain uses TRBV6-1 and TRBJ2-2, and perhaps TRBD1 as D gene, on 5 matching bases. The specimen was blood. This receptor has the CDR3 CASIGRENTGELFF. The base sequence is TGTGCCAGCATCGGCAGGGAAAACACCGGGGAGCTGTTTTTT.